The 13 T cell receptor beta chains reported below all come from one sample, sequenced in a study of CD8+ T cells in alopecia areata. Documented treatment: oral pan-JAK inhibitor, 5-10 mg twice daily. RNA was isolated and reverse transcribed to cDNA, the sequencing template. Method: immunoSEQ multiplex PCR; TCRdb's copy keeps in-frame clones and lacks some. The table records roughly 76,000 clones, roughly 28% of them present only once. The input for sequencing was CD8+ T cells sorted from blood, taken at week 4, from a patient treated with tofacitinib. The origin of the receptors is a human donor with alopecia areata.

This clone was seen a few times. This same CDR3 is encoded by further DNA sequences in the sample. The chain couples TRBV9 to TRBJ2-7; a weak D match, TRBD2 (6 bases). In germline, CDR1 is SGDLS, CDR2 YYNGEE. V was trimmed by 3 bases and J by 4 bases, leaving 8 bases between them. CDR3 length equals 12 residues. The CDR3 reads CASSGDSYEQYF. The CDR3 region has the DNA TGTGCCAGCAGCGGGGACTCTTACGAGCAGTACTTC. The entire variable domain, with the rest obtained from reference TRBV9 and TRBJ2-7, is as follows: DSGVTQTPKHLITATGQRVTLRCSPRSGDLSVYWYQQSLDQGLQFLIQYYNGEERAKGNILERFSAQQFPDLHSELNLSSLELGDSALYFCASSGDSYEQYFGPGTRLTVT.

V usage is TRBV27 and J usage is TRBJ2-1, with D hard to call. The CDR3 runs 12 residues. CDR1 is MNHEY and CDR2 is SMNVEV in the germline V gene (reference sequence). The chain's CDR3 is CAVTTSYNEQFF. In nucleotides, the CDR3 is TGTGCGGTGACGACCTCCTACAATGAGCAGTTCTTC.

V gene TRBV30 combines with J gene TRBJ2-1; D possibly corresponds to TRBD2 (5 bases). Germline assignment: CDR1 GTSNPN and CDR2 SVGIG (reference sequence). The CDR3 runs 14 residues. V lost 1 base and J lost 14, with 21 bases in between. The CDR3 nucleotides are TGTGCCTGGAGTGATGGGCCCCTAGAAGCGGAGGAGTTCTTC. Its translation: CAWSDGPLEAEEFF.

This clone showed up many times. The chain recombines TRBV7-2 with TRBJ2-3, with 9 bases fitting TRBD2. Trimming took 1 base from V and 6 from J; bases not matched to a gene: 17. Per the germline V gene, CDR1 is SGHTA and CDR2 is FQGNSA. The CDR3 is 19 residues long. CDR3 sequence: CASSLGPALAGPVGDTQYF. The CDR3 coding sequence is TGTGCCAGCAGCTTAGGTCCCGCACTAGCGGGCCCCGTCGGGGATACGCAGTATTTT.

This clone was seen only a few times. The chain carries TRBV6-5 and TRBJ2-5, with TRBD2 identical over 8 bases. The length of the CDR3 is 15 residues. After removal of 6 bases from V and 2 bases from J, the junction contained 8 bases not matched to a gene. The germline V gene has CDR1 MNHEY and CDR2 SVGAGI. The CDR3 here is CASSSGLAIQETQYF. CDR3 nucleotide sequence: TGTGCCAGCAGCTCCGGACTAGCCATACAAGAGACCCAGTACTTC.

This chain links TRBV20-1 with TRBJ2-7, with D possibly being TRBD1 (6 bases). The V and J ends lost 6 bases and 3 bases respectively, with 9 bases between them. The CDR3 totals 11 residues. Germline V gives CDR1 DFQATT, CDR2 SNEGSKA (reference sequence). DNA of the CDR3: TGCAGTGCGCGACAGGACTACGAGCAGTACTTC. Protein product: CSARQDYEQYF.

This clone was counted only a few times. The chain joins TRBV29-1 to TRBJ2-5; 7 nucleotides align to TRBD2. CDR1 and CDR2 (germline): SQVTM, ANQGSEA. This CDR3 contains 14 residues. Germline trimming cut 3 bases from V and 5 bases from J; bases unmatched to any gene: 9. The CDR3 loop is CSVEGGELGETQYF. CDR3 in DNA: TGCAGCGTTGAGGGAGGGGAATTAGGGGAGACCCAGTACTTC.

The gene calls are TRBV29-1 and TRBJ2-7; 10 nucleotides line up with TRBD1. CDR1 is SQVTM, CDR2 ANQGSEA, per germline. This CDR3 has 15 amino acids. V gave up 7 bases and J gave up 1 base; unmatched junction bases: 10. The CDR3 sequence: CSAVWGDRGSYEQYF. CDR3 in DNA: TGCAGCGCCGTGTGGGGGGACAGGGGTTCCTACGAGCAGTACTTC.

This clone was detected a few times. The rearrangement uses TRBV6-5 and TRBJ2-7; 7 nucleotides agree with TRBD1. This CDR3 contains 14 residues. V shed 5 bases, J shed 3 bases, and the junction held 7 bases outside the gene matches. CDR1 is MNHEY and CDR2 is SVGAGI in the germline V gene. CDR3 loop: CASSRQGDIYEQYF. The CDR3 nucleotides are TGTGCCAGCAGTAGACAGGGAGACATCTACGAGCAGTACTTC.

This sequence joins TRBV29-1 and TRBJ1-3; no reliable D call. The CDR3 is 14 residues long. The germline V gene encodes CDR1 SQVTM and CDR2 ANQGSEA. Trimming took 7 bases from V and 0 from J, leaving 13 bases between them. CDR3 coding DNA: TGCAGCGCCTCCGGAGGGAACTCTGGAAACACCATATATTTT. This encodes CSASGGNSGNTIYF.

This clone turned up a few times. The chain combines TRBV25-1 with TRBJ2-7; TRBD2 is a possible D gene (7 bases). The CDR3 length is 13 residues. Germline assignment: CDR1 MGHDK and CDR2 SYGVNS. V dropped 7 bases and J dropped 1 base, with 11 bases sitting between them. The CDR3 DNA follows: TGTGCCAGCACGAGGGGGGGTTCCTACGAGCAGTACTTC. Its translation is CASTRGGSYEQYF.

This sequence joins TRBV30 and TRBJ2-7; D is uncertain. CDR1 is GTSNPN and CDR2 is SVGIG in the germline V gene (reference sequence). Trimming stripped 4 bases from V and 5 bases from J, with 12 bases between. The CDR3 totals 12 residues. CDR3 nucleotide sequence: TGTGCCTGGACCCCCGGTGGGCACGAGCAGTACTTC. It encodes CAWTPGGHEQYF.

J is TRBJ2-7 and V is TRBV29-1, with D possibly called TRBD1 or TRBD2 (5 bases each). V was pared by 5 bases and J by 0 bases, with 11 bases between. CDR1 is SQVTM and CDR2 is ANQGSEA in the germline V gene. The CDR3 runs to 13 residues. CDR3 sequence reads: CSVPGRLSYEQYF. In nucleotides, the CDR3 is TGCAGCGTTCCGGGACGCCTCTCCTACGAGCAGTACTTC.